This is a list of T cell receptor beta chains from one sample in a study of radiation and T cells in renal cell carcinoma. Method: immunoSEQ multiplex PCR; TCRdb's copy keeps in-frame clones and lacks some. The table lists 100,000 to 150,000 clones, 81% of them singletons. Sample: blood, taken from a patient whose treatment included radiotherapy and nephrectomy. The receptors come from a man aged 50 to 59 with renal cell carcinoma. Each CDR3 is given with its conserved first and last residue. D genes are given only for firm matches. Size tells how often a clone was seen (once, few, many) or the class of an expanded clone, and some rows leave it out.

cdr3_nt,cdr3_aa,clone_size,v_call,j_call,d_call
TGTGCTAGCAGCCCCATAGCGGATCTATCCTACGAGCAGTACTTC,CASSPIADLSYEQYF,-,TRBV7-7,TRBJ2-7,-
TGTGCCAGCAGCGCGTATGGGTATGGCTACACCTTC,CASSAYGYGYTF,-,TRBV7-2,TRBJ1-2,-
TGTGCCAGCAGCTACCCGACAGAGAACACTGAAGCTTTCTTT,CASSYPTENTEAFF,-,TRBV5-5,TRBJ1-1,-
TGTGCCTGGAGTGTAGGACTAGCAATAGGTGAGCAGTTCTTC,CAWSVGLAIGEQFF,-,TRBV30,TRBJ2-1,TRBD2
TGTGCCACCTTAGCGGGAGCGACAGATACGCAGTATTTT,CATLAGATDTQYF,once,TRBV28,TRBJ2-3,TRBD2
TGCAGCGTTGAGGGTGTCACAGGTGTTAACACTGAAGCTTTCTTT,CSVEGVTGVNTEAFF,few,TRBV29-1,TRBJ1-1,-
TGTGCCAGCAGTTTCTCCTCGGGACCCTACTACGAGCAGTACTTC,CASSFSSGPYYEQYF,-,TRBV6-5,TRBJ2-7,-
TGTGCCAGCACCTTACTAGGAAATAGCAATCAGCCCCAGCATTTT,CASTLLGNSNQPQHF,few,TRBV2,TRBJ1-5,-
TGTGCCAGTAGTAGAGCGACAGCAAGCTCCTACGAGCAGTACTTC,CASSRATASSYEQYF,-,TRBV19,TRBJ2-7,-
TGTGCCAGCAGTTACTCGGCCGTTTCAAGCTCCTACGAGCAGTACTTC,CASSYSAVSSSYEQYF,-,TRBV6-5,TRBJ2-7,-
TGCGCCAGCAGCCAAGTGTCCGGTTTGAGCACTGAAGCTTTCTTT,CASSQVSGLSTEAFF,-,TRBV4-1,TRBJ1-1,-
TGTGCCAGCAGCTTAGCGAGGAGCGGGGGCGAGCAGTACTTC,CASSLARSGGEQYF,-,TRBV7-2,TRBJ2-7,TRBD2
TGTGCCAGCAGAGGAACAGGGTTCTATAATTCACCCCTCCACTTT,CASRGTGFYNSPLHF,-,TRBV6-1,TRBJ1-6,-
TGTGCCAGCAGTTACCGATCCGCAGGGGATACGCAGTATTTT,CASSYRSAGDTQYF,-,TRBV6-5,TRBJ2-3,-
TGCGCCAGCAGTGAGTCGTCGTTGTCCGGGGAGCTGTTTTTT,CASSESSLSGELFF,-,TRBV10-2,TRBJ2-2,-
TGTGCCAGTACAGAGTGGGAACAGAGGAACACTGAAGCTTTCTTT,CASTEWEQRNTEAFF,once,TRBV19,TRBJ1-1,-
TGTGCCAGCAGCTCCGGGGGCACTGAAGCTTTCTTT,CASSSGGTEAFF,many,TRBV27,TRBJ1-1,-
TGCGCCAGCAGCGAGGGTGGGGCGGTGGGCAATCAGCCCCAGCATTTT,CASSEGGAVGNQPQHF,-,TRBV5-1,TRBJ1-5,-
TGTGCCAGCAGCCGGAAGGGGGAGACTGAAGCTTTCTTT,CASSRKGETEAFF,-,TRBV7-9,TRBJ1-1,-
TGTGCCAGCAGTTACCGAGGGGATGTCACTGAAGCTTTCTTT,CASSYRGDVTEAFF,-,TRBV6-6,TRBJ1-1,-
TGCAGCCCGGGTGGTTTCCGACAGCCCCAGCATTTT,CSPGGFRQPQHF,-,TRBV29-1,TRBJ1-5,-
TGTGCCAGCAGTCCATATAGCGGGAGAGATACGCAGTATTTT,CASSPYSGRDTQYF,-,TRBV28,TRBJ2-3,TRBD2
TGTGCCAGCAGCCCGCCGACAGGGTCGGGGACTGAAGCTTTCTTT,CASSPPTGSGTEAFF,once,TRBV28,TRBJ1-1,TRBD1
TGTGCCAGCAGCTTAAAACAGGGGATCTATGGCTACACCTTC,CASSLKQGIYGYTF,-,TRBV5-4,TRBJ1-2,TRBD1
TGTGCCAGCAGTTACTGGGGGGGGACTGAAGCTTTCTTT,CASSYWGGTEAFF,few,TRBV6-6,TRBJ1-1,-
TGTGCCTGGAGCGGACCGGGGCCAACATTCGAAAAACTGTTTTTT,CAWSGPGPTFEKLFF,-,TRBV30,TRBJ1-4,-
TGTGCCAGCAGCCTTCGCCGCGAAGAGACCCAGTACTTC,CASSLRREETQYF,-,TRBV7-9,TRBJ2-5,-
TGTGCTAGTGGCTCCGGACAGGGGGCGGTGAATGAGCAGTTCTTC,CASGSGQGAVNEQFF,-,TRBV12-5,TRBJ2-1,TRBD1
TGCGCCAGCAGCCCCACCGGACAGAGCGGTACAGATACGCAGTATTTT,CASSPTGQSGTDTQYF,-,TRBV5-1,TRBJ2-3,-
TGCACCAGCAGTTCACCGACTAGCGGGATGAACACCGGGGAGCTGTTTTTT,CTSSSPTSGMNTGELFF,-,TRBV1,TRBJ2-2,-
TGTGCCAGCAGTTTATGGTCGGCCGAAGCTTTCTTT,CASSLWSAEAFF,-,TRBV28,TRBJ1-1,-
TGTGCCAGCAGTGTTAGCTCCGGATTAACCTATGGCTACACCTTC,CASSVSSGLTYGYTF,-,TRBV6-1,TRBJ1-2,-
TGCGCCAGCAGTGAGTCGTTCTCCTACAATGAGCAGTTCTTC,CASSESFSYNEQFF,-,TRBV10-1,TRBJ2-1,-
TGTGCCAGCGGGGGACAGATCAGTATATATTTT,CASGGQISIYF,-,TRBV6-6,TRBJ1-3,TRBD1
TGTGCCAGCAGTAACCAGGTCCGGGGGGACACTGAAGCTTTCTTT,CASSNQVRGDTEAFF,-,TRBV6-5,TRBJ1-1,-
TGTGCCAGCAGTTATTCGACAGGCGTGGACGAGCAGTACTTC,CASSYSTGVDEQYF,-,TRBV27,TRBJ2-7,-
TGTGCCAGCTCACCCCCCGGGGGGGGTTACAATAGCAATCAGCCCCAGCATTTT,CASSPPGGGYNSNQPQHF,-,TRBV18,TRBJ1-5,-
TGTGCCAGCAGTTTAAAAGCAGGGGCCGGCAATCAGCCCCAGCATTTT,CASSLKAGAGNQPQHF,few,TRBV28,TRBJ1-5,-
TGTGCCAGCAGTTTTGCCCCCTCAGCGGGAGGGAACTACAATGAGCAGTTCTTC,CASSFAPSAGGNYNEQFF,-,TRBV9,TRBJ2-1,TRBD2
TGTGCCAGCAGTACGCGGGACGTATCTGAAGCTTTCTTT,CASSTRDVSEAFF,-,TRBV28,TRBJ1-1,-
TGTGCCAGCAGGGGACTAGCGGGACACACAGATACGCAGTATTTT,CASRGLAGHTDTQYF,-,TRBV2,TRBJ2-3,TRBD2
TGTGCCAGCAGCCAAGATCTGAGGGGCGGGCAGTACTTC,CASSQDLRGGQYF,-,TRBV4-2,TRBJ2-7,-
TGTGCCAGTACAGTTAGCGGGAACTCCTACGAGCAGTACTTC,CASTVSGNSYEQYF,-,TRBV19,TRBJ2-7,TRBD2
TGTGCCAGCAGCCCGGGACTAGCGGACTACAATGAGCAGTTCTTC,CASSPGLADYNEQFF,-,TRBV7-6,TRBJ2-1,TRBD2
TGTGCCAGCTCACCGGATACGAGAACCGGGGAGCTGTTTTTT,CASSPDTRTGELFF,-,TRBV18,TRBJ2-2,-
TGCGCCAGCAGCGGAGGGACAGCTAACTATGGCTACACCTTC,CASSGGTANYGYTF,-,TRBV5-1,TRBJ1-2,TRBD1
TGTGCCAGCAGCTTAGGTCCCCCTCCAGCGACAGATACGCAGTATTTT,CASSLGPPPATDTQYF,-,TRBV11-1,TRBJ2-3,-
TGCGCCAGCAGTCGCCAAGTCGGCTCGACTAGCGGGACCAATGAGCAGTTCTTC,CASSRQVGSTSGTNEQFF,-,TRBV10-1,TRBJ2-1,TRBD2
TGTGCCAGCAGCCGCTCTGGGGCCAACGTCCTGACTTTC,CASSRSGANVLTF,-,TRBV5-6,TRBJ2-6,-
TGTGCCAGCAGCTCGAGACAGGGGGCCGCCTACAATGAGCAGTTCTTC,CASSSRQGAAYNEQFF,once,TRBV5-6,TRBJ2-1,TRBD1
TGCGCCTCCAGGCGGAGCGGGAGCAACCAAGAGACCCAGTACTTC,CASRRSGSNQETQYF,once,TRBV5-1,TRBJ2-5,TRBD2
TGTGCCAGCAGCCTTGGCGACAGTTTCTATGGCTACACCTTC,CASSLGDSFYGYTF,-,TRBV5-6,TRBJ1-2,-
TGTGCCAGCAGTGAATACCACGGTTCGACTAGCGGGAGGATCGAGACCCAGTACTTC,CASSEYHGSTSGRIETQYF,-,TRBV6-1,TRBJ2-5,TRBD2
TGTGCCAGTAGTTCTTATGCCGGGCCTATAACCGGGGAGCTGTTTTTT,CASSSYAGPITGELFF,once,TRBV19,TRBJ2-2,-
TGCGCCAGCAGCTTGACGGCAGGGGCGGGAAACACCATATATTTT,CASSLTAGAGNTIYF,-,TRBV5-1,TRBJ1-3,-
TGTGCCACTACACCCGGCGGGGAGGGAACCTACGAGCAGTACTTC,CATTPGGEGTYEQYF,-,TRBV10-3,TRBJ2-7,TRBD2
TGTGCCAGCAGTGAAGGGACAGGGACTAACTATGGCTACACCTTC,CASSEGTGTNYGYTF,-,TRBV6-1,TRBJ1-2,TRBD1